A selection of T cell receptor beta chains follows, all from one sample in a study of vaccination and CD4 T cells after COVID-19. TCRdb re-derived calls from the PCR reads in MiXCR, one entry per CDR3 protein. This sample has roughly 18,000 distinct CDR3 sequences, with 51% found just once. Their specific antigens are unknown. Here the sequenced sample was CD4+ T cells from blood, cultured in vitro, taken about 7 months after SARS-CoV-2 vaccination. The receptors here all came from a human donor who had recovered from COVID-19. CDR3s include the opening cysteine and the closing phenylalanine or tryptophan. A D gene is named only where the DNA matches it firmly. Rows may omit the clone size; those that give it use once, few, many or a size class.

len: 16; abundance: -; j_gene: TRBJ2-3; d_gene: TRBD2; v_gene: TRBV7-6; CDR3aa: CASSSGTMVSRDTQYF; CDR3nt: TGTGCCAGCAGCTCCGGGACTATGGTTAGTAGGGATACGCAGTATTTT
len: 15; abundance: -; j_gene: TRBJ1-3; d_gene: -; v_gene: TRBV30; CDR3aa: CAWSVGPDRGNTIYF; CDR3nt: TGTGCCTGGAGTGTTGGGCCGGACAGAGGAAACACCATATATTTT
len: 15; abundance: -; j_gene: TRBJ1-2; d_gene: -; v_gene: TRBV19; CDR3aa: CASIGPRVGAYGYTF; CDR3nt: TGTGCCAGTATTGGCCCAAGGGTGGGGGCCTATGGCTACACCTTC
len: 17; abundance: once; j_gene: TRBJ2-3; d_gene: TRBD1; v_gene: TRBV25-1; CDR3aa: CASSVSRQGQGTDTQYF; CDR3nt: TGTGCCAGCAGTGTAAGTCGACAGGGCCAGGGAACAGATACGCAGTATTTT
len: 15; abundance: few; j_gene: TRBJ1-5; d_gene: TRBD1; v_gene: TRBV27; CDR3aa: CASSRTGNSNQPQHF; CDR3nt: TGTGCCAGCAGTCGGACAGGGAATAGCAATCAGCCCCAGCATTTT
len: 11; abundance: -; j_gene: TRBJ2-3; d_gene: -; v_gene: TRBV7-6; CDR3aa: CASSSPDTQYF; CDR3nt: TGTGCTAGCAGCTCCCCCGATACGCAGTATTTT
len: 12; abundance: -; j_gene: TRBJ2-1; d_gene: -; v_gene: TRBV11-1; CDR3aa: CASSRRAEKQFF; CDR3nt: TGTGCCAGCAGCAGACGAGCGGAAAAGCAGTTCTTC
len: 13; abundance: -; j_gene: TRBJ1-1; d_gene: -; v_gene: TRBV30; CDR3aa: CAWSSGASTEAFF; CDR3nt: TGTGCCTGGAGTTCGGGGGCGAGCACTGAAGCTTTCTTT
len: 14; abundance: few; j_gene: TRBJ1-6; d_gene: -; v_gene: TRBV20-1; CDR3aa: CSARTVPFNSPLHF; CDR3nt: TGCAGTGCTAGGACGGTACCTTTTAATTCACCCCTCCACTTT
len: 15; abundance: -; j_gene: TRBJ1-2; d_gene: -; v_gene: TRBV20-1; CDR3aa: CSASPKFGLSYGYTF; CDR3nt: TGCAGTGCTTCTCCTAAGTTTGGGTTATCCTATGGCTACACCTTC
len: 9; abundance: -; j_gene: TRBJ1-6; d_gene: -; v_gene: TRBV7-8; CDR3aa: CASSSPLHF; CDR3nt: TGTGCCAGCAGCTCACCCCTCCACTTT
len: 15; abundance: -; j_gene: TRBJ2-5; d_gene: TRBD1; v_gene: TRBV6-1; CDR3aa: CASRRQGQAQETQYF; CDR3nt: TGTGCCAGCAGACGACAGGGGCAAGCACAAGAGACCCAGTACTTC
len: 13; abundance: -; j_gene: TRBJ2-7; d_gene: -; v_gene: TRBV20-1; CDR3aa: CSARRGTAYEQYF; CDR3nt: TGCAGTGCTAGACGTGGGACGGCCTACGAGCAGTACTTC
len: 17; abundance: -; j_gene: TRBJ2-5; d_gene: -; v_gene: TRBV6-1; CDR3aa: CASSPSPGTVHWETQYF; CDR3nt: TGTGCCAGCAGTCCAAGCCCCGGGACGGTCCACTGGGAGACCCAGTACTTC
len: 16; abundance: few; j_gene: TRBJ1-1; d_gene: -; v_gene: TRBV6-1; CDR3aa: CASSGGIGRSNTEAFF; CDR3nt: TGTGCCAGCAGTGGGGGCATCGGGCGGAGTAACACTGAAGCTTTCTTT
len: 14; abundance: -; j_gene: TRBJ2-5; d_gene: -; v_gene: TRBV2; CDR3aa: CASSSGQPRETQYF; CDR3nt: TGTGCCAGCAGTTCAGGACAACCCAGGGAGACCCAGTACTTC
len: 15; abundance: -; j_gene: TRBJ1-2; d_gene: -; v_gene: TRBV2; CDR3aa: CASSELRTSLYGYTF; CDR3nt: TGTGCCAGCAGTGAACTCAGGACAAGTCTCTATGGCTACACCTTC
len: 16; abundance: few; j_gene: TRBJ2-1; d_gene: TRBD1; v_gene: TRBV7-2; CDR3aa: CASSPVGTGNHNEQFF; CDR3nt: TGTGCCAGCAGCCCAGTCGGGACAGGGAATCACAATGAGCAGTTCTTC
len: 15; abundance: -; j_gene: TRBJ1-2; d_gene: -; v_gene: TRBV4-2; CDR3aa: CASSQGVGNYGSYTF; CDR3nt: TGTGCCAGCAGCCAAGGTGTGGGCAACTATGGCAGCTACACCTTC
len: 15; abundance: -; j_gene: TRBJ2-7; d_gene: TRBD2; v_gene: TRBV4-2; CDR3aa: CASSQVSSGAYEQYF; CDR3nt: TGTGCCAGCAGCCAAGTATCTAGCGGGGCCTACGAGCAGTACTTC
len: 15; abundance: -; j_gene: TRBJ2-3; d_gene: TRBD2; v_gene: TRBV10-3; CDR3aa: CAISALAGNTDTQYF; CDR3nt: TGTGCCATCAGTGCACTAGCGGGGAACACAGATACGCAGTATTTT
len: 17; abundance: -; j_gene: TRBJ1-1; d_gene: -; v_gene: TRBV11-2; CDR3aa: CASSLGRGALMNTEAFF; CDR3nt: TGTGCCAGCAGCCTTGGGCGGGGGGCTCTCATGAACACTGAAGCTTTCTTT
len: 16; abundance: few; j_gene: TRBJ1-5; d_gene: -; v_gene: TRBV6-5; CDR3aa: CASSSHEKGRNQPQHF; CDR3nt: TGTGCCAGCAGTTCCCACGAAAAGGGGCGCAATCAGCCCCAGCATTTT
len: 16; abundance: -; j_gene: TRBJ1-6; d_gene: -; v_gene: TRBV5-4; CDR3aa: CASRFTRGGLNSPLHF; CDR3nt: TGTGCCAGCAGGTTCACCCGTGGGGGACTTAATTCACCCCTCCACTTT
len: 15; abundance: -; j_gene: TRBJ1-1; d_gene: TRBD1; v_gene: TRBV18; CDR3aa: CASSQTRQGNTEAFF; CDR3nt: TGTGCCAGCTCACAAACCCGACAGGGGAACACTGAAGCTTTCTTT
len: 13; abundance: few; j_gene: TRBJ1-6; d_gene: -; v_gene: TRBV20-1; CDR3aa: CSAQDRGYSPLHF; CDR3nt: TGCAGTGCTCAGGACAGAGGGTATTCACCCCTCCACTTT
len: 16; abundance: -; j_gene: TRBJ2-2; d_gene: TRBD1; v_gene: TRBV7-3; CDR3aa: CASSMRQGVGTGELFF; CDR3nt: TGTGCCAGCAGCATGCGACAGGGGGTGGGCACCGGGGAGCTGTTTTTT
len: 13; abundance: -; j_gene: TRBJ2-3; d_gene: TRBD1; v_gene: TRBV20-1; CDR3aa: CSATDRVADTQYF; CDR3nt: TGCAGTGCTACGGACAGGGTCGCAGATACGCAGTATTTT
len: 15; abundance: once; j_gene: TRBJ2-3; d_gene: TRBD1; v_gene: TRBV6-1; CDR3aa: CASSELQGAVDTQYF; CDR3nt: TGTGCCAGCAGTGAGCTACAGGGGGCGGTAGATACGCAGTATTTT
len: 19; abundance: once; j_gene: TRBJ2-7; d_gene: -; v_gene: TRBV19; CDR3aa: CASSIVFSGATFKNYEQYF; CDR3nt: TGTGCCAGTAGTATAGTTTTCTCAGGGGCCACATTTAAGAACTACGAGCAGTACTTC
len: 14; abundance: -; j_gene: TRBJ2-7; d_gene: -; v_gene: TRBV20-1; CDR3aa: CSARDPLHRYEQYF; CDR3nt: TGCAGTGCTAGAGATCCCTTACACCGCTACGAGCAGTACTTC
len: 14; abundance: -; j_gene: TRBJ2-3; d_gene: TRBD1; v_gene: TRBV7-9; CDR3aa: CASSLLQGKDTQYF; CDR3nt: TGTGCCAGCAGCTTACTACAGGGGAAAGATACGCAGTATTTT
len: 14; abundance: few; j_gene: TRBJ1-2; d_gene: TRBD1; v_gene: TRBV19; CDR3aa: CASSPDRGVYGYTF; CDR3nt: TGTGCCAGTAGCCCGGACAGGGGCGTCTATGGCTACACCTTC
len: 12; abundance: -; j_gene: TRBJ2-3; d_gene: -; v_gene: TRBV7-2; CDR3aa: CASSLLTDTQYF; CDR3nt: TGTGCCAGCAGCTTACTCACAGATACGCAGTATTTT
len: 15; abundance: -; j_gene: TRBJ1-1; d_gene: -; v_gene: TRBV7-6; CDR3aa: CASSLRTRANTEAFF; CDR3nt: TGTGCCAGCAGCTTAAGGACCAGGGCGAACACTGAAGCTTTCTTT
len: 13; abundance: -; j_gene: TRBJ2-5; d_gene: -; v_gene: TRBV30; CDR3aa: CACAPPSRETQYF; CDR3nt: TGTGCCTGCGCGCCCCCTAGCCGGGAGACCCAGTACTTC
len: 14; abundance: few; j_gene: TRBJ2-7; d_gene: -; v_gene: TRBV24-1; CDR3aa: CATSAGQGLGEQYF; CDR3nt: TGTGCCACCAGTGCTGGGCAGGGACTGGGCGAGCAGTACTTC
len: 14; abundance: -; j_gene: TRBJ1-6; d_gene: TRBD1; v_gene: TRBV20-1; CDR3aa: CSARDQGGGSPLHF; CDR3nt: TGCAGTGCTAGAGATCAGGGGGGGGGTTCACCCCTCCACTTT
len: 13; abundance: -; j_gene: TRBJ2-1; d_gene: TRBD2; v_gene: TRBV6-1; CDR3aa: CASSFLGGREQFF; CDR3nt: TGTGCCAGCAGCTTCTTGGGGGGGAGGGAGCAGTTCTTC
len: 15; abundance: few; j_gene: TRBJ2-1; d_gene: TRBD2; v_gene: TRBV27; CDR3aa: CASSLLAGGRGEQFF; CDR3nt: TGTGCCAGCAGTTTGTTGGCGGGGGGACGTGGTGAGCAGTTCTTC
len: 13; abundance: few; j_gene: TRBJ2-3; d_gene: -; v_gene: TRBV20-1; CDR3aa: CSARDSGTDTQYF; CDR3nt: TGCAGTGCTAGAGATTCCGGGACAGATACGCAGTATTTT
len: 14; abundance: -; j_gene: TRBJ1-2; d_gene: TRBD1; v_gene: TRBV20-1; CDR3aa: CSARDGRGIDGYTF; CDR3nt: TGCAGTGCTAGAGATGGCAGGGGGATTGATGGCTACACCTTC
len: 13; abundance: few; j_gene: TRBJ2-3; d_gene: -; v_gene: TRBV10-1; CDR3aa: CASSRLVPDTQYF; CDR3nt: TGCGCCAGCAGCCGACTAGTTCCGGATACGCAGTATTTT
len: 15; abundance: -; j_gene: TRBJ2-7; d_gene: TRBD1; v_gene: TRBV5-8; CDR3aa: CASSRMGQRSYEQYF; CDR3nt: TGTGCCAGCAGCAGGATGGGACAGCGCTCCTACGAGCAGTACTTC
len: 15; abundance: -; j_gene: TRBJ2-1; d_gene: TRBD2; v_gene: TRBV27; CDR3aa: CASSYPGGAGVEQFF; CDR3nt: TGTGCCAGCAGTTACCCGGGGGGAGCGGGAGTAGAGCAGTTCTTC
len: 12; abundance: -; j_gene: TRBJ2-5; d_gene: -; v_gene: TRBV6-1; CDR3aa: CASSPTSETQYF; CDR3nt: TGTGCCAGCAGTCCGACATCAGAGACCCAGTACTTC
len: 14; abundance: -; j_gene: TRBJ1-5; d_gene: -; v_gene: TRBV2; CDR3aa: CASSEQGLDQPQHF; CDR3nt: TGTGCCAGCAGTGAACAGGGATTAGATCAGCCCCAGCATTTT